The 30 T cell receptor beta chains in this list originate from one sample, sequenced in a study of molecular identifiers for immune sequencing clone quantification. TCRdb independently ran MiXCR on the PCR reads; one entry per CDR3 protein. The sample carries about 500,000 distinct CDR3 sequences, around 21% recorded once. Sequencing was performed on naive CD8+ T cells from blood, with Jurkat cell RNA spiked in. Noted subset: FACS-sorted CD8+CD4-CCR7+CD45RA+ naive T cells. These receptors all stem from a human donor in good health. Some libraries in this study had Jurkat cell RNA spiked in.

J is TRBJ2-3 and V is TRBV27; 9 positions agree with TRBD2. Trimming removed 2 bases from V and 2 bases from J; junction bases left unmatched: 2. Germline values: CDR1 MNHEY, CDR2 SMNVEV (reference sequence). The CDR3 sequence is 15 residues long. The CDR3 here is CASSLSGGFTDTQYF. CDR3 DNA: TGTGCCAGCAGTTTAAGCGGGGGGTTCACAGATACGCAGTATTTT.

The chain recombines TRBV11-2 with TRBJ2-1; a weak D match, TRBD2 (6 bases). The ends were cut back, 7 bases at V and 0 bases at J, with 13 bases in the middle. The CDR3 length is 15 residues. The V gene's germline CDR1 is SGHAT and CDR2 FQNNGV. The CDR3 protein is CASKAAGSSYNEQFF. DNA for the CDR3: TGTGCCAGCAAAGCGGCGGGGAGCTCCTACAATGAGCAGTTCTTC.

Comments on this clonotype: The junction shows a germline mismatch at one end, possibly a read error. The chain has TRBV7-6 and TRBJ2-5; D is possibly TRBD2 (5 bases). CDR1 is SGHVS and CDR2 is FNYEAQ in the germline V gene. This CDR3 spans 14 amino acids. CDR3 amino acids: CAGSFVLRGETQYF. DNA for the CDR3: TGTGCCGGCAGCTTCGTCCTCCGGGGAGAGACCCAGTACTTC.

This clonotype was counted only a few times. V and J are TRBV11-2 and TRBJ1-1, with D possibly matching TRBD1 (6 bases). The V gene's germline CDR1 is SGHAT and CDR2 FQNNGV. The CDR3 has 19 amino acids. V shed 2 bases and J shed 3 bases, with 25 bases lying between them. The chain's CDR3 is CASSLPSRGHSLLYTEAFF. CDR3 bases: TGTGCCAGCAGCTTACCCAGTCGGGGACATAGTCTGTTGTACACTGAAGCTTTCTTT.

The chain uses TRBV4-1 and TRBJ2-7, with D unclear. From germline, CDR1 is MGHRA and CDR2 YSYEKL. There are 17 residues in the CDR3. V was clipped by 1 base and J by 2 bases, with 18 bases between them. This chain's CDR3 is CASSQVEKLDNTYEQYF. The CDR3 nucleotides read TGCGCCAGCAGCCAAGTAGAGAAGCTCGACAACACCTACGAGCAGTACTTC.

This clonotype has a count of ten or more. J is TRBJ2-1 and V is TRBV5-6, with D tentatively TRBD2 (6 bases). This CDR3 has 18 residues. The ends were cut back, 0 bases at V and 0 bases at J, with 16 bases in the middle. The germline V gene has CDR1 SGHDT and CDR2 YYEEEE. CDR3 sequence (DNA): TGTGCCAGCAGCTTGGACCGGGGGTCCCCTAGCTCCTACAATGAGCAGTTCTTC. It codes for CASSLDRGSPSSYNEQFF.

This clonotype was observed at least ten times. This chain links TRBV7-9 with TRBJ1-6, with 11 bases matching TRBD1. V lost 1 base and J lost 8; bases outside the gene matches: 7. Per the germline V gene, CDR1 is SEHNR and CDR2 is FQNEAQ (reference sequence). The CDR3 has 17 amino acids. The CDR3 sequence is CASSLEGTGGSYSPLHF. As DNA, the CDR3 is TGTGCCAGCAGCTTAGAGGGGACAGGGGGGAGTTATTCACCCCTCCACTTT.

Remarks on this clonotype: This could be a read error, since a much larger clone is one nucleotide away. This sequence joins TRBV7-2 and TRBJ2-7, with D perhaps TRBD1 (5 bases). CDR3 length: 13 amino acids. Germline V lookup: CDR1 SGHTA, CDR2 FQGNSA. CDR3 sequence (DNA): TGTGCCAGCAGCCAGACAGAAGAGTACGAGCGGTACTTC. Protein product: CASSQTEEYERYF.

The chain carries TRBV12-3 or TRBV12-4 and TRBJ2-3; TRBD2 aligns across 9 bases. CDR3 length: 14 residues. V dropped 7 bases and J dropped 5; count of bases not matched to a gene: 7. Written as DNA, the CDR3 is TGTGCCAGCAACTTGCGGGGGGGGGAAGATACGCAGTATTTT. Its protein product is CASNLRGGEDTQYF.

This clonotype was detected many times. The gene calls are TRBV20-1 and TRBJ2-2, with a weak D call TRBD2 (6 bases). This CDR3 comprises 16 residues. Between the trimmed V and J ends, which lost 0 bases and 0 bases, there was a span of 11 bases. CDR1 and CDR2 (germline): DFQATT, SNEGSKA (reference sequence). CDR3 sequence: CSARDLAGTNTGELFF. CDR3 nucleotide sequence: TGCAGTGCTAGAGATCTGGCGGGGACGAACACCGGGGAGCTGTTTTTT.

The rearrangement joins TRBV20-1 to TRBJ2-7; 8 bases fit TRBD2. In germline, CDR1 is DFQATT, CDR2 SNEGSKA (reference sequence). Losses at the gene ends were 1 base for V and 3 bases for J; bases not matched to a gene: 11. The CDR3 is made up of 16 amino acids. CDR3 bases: TGCAGTGCTAGAGGGTGGAGCGGGGGTTCCGTCTACGAGCAGTACTTC. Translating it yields CSARGWSGGSVYEQYF.

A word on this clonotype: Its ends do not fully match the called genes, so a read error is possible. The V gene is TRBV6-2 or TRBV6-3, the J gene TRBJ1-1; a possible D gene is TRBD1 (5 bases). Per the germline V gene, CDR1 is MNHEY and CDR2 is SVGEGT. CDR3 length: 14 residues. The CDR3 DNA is TGTGCCAGTGTCGGGACGCCCCCGAACACTGAGGCTTTCTTT. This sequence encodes CASVGTPPNTEAFF.

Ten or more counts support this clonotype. The DNA of the CDR3 is TGCGCCAGCAGCCTAGAACGGGCCCTCTACAATGAGCAGTTCTTC. Amino acid sequence: CASSLERALYNEQFF. The chain carries TRBV4-3 and TRBJ2-1; D gene uncertain. Germline loops: CDR1 LGHNA, CDR2 YSLEER. The CDR3 sequence is 15 residues long. The V and J ends lost 4 bases and 3 bases respectively, with 13 bases between them.

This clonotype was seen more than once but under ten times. CDR3 nucleotide sequence: TGTGCCAGCACCTTTCCGGGACAGGGTATTTCGATCGCCGGGGAGCTGTTTTTT. The encoded protein is CASTFPGQGISIAGELFF. V gene TRBV12-3 or TRBV12-4 combines with J gene TRBJ2-2; 9 nucleotides align to TRBD1. With 7 bases clipped from V and 6 bases from J, the junction kept 18 bases outside the gene matches. The CDR3 totals 18 residues.

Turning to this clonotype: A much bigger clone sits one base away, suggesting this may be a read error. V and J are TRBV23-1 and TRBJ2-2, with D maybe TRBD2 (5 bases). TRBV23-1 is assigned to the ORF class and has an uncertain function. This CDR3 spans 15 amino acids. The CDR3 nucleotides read TGCGCCAGCACAGTCATCGAGGGAAACACCGGGGAGCCGTTTTTT. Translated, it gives CASTVIEGNTGEPFF.

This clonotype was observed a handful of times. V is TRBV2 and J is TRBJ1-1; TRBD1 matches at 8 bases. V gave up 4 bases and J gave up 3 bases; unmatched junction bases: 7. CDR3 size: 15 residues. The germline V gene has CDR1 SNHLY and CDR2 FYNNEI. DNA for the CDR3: TGTGCCAGCAGTGTAGGTACAGGGGGGGACACTGAAGCTTTCTTT. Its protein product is CASSVGTGGDTEAFF. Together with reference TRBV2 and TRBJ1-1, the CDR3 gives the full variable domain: EPEVTQTPSHQVTQMGQEVILRCVPISNHLYFYWYRQILGQKVEFLVSFYNNEISEKSEIFDDQFSVERPDGSNFTLKIRSTKLEDSAMYFCASSVGTGGDTEAFFGQGTRLTVV.

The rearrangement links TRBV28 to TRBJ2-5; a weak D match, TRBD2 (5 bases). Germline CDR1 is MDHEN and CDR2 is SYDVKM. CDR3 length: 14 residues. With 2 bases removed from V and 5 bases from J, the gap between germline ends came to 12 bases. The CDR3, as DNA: TGTGCCAGCAGTTTAACCGGGGAGATGGAGACCCAGTACTTC. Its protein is CASSLTGEMETQYF.

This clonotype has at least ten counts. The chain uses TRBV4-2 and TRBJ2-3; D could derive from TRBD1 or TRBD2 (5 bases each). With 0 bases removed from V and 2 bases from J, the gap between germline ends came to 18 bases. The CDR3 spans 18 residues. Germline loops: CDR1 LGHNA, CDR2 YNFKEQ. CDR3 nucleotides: TGTGCCAGCAGCCAAGAGGGGGATTGGGCGGGTCTCACAGATACGCAGTATTTT. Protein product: CASSQEGDWAGLTDTQYF.

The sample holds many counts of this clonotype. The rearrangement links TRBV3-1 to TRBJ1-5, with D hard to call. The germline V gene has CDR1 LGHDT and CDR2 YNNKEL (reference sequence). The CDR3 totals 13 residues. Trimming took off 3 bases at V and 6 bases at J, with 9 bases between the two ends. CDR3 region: CASSQGSGQPQHF. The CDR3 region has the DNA TGTGCCAGCAGCCAGGGGTCGGGTCAGCCCCAGCATTTT.

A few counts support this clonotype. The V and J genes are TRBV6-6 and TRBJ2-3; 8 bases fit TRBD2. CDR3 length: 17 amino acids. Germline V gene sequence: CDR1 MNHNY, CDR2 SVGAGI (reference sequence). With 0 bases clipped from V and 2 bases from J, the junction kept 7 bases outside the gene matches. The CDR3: CASSYSPAGGNTDTQYF. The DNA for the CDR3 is TGTGCCAGCAGTTACTCTCCGGCGGGGGGAAACACAGATACGCAGTATTTT.

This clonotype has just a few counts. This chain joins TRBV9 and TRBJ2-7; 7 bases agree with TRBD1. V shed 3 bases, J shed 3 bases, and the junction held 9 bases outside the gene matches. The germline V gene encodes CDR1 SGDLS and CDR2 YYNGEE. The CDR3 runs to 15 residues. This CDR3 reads CASSEGQSGLYEQYF. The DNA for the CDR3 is TGTGCCAGCAGCGAGGGACAGTCGGGCCTCTACGAGCAGTACTTC.

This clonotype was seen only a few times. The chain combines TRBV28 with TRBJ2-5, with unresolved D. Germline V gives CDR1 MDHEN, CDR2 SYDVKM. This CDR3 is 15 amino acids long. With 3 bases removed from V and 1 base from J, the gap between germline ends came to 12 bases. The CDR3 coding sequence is TGTGCCAGCAGTTTTAGGACCCCGTCCCAAGAGACCCAGTACTTC. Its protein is CASSFRTPSQETQYF.

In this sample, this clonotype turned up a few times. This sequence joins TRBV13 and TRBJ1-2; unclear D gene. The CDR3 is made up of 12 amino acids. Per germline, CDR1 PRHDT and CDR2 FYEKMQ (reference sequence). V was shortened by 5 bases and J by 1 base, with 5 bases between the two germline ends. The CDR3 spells CASSSINYGYTF. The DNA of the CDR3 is TGTGCCAGCAGCAGTATTAACTATGGCTACACCTTC.

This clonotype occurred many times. CDR3 in amino acids: CASSLVSRNIQYF. Written as DNA, the CDR3 is TGTGCCAGCAGCTTAGTTTCGCGAAACATTCAGTACTTC. This rearrangement joins TRBV13 to TRBJ2-4; D is unresolved. Germline CDR1 is PRHDT and CDR2 is FYEKMQ (reference sequence). The CDR3 is made up of 13 amino acids. Trimming took off 1 base at V and 6 bases at J, with 7 bases between the two ends.

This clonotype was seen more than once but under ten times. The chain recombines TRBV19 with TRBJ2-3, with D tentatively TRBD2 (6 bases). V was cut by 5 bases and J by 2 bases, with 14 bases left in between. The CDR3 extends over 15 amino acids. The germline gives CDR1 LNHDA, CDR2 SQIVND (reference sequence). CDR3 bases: TGTGCCAGTAGTCAGGAGGGGTTTGTCACAGATACGCAGTATTTT. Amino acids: CASSQEGFVTDTQYF.

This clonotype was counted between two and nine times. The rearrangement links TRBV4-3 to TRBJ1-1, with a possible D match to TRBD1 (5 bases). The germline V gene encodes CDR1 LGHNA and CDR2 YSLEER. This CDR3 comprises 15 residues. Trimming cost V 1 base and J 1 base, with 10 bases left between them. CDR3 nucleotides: TGCGCCAGCAGCCAAGTTTTAAGGGGGAACACTGAAGCTTTCTTT. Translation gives CASSQVLRGNTEAFF.

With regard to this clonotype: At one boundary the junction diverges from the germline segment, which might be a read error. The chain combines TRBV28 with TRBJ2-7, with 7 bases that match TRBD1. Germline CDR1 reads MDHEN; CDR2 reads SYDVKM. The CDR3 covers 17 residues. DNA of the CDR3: TGTACCAGCAGTTTCTGGACCGGGACAGCCAGTTTTGACGAGCAGTACTTC. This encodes CTSSFWTGTASFDEQYF. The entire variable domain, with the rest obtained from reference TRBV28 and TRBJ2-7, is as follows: DVKVTQSSRYLVKRTGEKVFLECVQDMDHENMFWYRQDPGLGLRLIYFSYDVKMKEKGDIPEGYSVSREKKERFSLILESASTNQTSMYLCTSSFWTGTASFDEQYFGPGTRLTVT.

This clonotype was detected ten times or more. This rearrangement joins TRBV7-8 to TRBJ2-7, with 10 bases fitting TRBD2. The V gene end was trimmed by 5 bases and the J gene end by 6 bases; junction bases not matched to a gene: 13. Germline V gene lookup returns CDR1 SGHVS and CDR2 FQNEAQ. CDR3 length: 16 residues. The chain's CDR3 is CASSHGLAELNREQYF. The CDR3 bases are TGTGCCAGCAGCCATGGACTAGCGGAGCTTAACCGCGAGCAGTACTTC.

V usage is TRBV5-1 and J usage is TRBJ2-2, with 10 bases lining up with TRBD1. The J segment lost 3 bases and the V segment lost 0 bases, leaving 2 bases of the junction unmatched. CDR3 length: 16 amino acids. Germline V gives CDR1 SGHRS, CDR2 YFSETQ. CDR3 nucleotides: TGCGCCAGCAGCTTGGGACAGGGGGCATACACCGGGGAGCTGTTTTTT. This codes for CASSLGQGAYTGELFF.

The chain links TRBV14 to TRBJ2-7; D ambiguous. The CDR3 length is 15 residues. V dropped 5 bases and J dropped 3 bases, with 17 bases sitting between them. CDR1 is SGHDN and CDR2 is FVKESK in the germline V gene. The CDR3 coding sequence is TGTGCCAGCAGCTTGTTCGGTGGACCCGGCTACGAGCAGTACTTC. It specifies CASSLFGGPGYEQYF.